Following are 16 T cell receptor beta chains from one sample sequenced in a study of immune heterogeneity within non-small cell lung tumors. Multiplex PCR employing 32 V and 13 J primers generated amplicons of the TCR beta CDR3. TCRdb re-called the multiplex PCR reads with MiXCR, one entry per CDR3 protein. The repertoire holds nearly 15,000 distinct CDR3 sequences, with 30% to 35% as singletons. Bulk tumor genomic DNA, 500 to 650 ng per sample, was the template. Multiple biopsies spaced far apart were taken from each primary tumor during surgery. The study enrolled patients with untreated, newly diagnosed non-small cell lung cancer who underwent curative surgery. The sequencing input was lung tumor tissue. The receptors were sampled from a woman between 45 and 65 years old with non-small cell lung cancer.

The V call is TRBV4-1, the J call TRBJ1-2, with TRBD1 identical over 7 bases. The CDR3 totals 15 residues. V shed 3 bases, J shed 8 bases, and the junction held 12 bases outside the gene matches. Germline V gene data show CDR1 as MGHRA and CDR2 as YSYEKL. CDR3 nucleotide sequence: TGCGCCAGCAGCCACCTAGAACAGGGGAAAAAGGGCTACACCTTC. Encoded protein: CASSHLEQGKKGYTF.

This clonotype is labeled as medium-sized. The chain carries TRBV7-8 and TRBJ1-2, with D unclear. The germline gives CDR1 SGHVS, CDR2 FQNEAQ. The CDR3 is made up of 15 amino acids. The V gene lost 1 base and the J gene lost 4 bases, with 13 bases spanning the gap. CDR3 nucleotides: TGTGCCAGCAGCTTAGAACTCTATGGCCCCTATGGCTACACCTTC. Translated, it gives CASSLELYGPYGYTF.

The chain recombines TRBV12-3 or TRBV12-4 with TRBJ2-7; D not resolved. V was shortened by 1 base and J by 8 bases, with 12 bases between the two germline ends. The CDR3 contains 13 residues. This chain's CDR3 is CASSLVGSGQQYF. As DNA, the CDR3 is TGTGCCAGCAGTTTAGTAGGGTCTGGCCAGCAGTACTTC.

This clonotype has ten or more counts. CDR3 sequence: CSASRGRGGKNEQFF. CDR3 sequence (DNA): TGCAGTGCGTCCAGGGGCAGGGGAGGGAAGAATGAGCAGTTCTTC. This rearrangement joins TRBV20-1 to TRBJ2-1; D might be TRBD2 (7 bases). The CDR3 loop spans 15 amino acids. V gave up 6 bases and J gave up 7 bases, with 22 bases separating them. In germline, CDR1 is DFQATT, CDR2 SNEGSKA (reference sequence).

This clonotype was observed at least ten times. The gene calls are TRBV10-1 and TRBJ2-1; 10 bases match TRBD2. CDR3 size: 15 residues. Germline CDR1 WNHNN, CDR2 SYGVQD (reference sequence). The V and J ends lost 4 bases and 6 bases, in that order; junction bases with no gene match: 6. The CDR3, as DNA: TGCGCCAGCAGTGCATTAGCGGGGGGATTCAATGAGCAGTTCTTC. This encodes CASSALAGGFNEQFF.

This clonotype is judged medium-sized. The V call is TRBV5-1, the J call TRBJ1-2; D perhaps matches TRBD1 (5 bases). This CDR3 is 15 amino acids long. V lost 5 bases to trimming and J lost 4 bases, with 18 bases between them. Per the germline V gene, CDR1 is SGHRS and CDR2 is YFSETQ. The CDR3 sequence is CASSSGTDDRYGYTF. The CDR3 nucleotides are TGCGCCAGCAGTTCCGGGACCGATGACCGCTATGGCTACACCTTC.

This clonotype appeared many times. The chain uses TRBV7-8 and TRBJ1-5; D remains ambiguous. Looked up from germline, CDR1 is SGHVS and CDR2 is FQNEAQ. With 2 bases removed from V and 2 bases from J, the gap between germline ends came to 10 bases. CDR3 length equals 15 residues. CDR3 region: CASSLLSGRNQPQHF. CDR3 in DNA: TGTGCCAGCAGCTTACTGAGTGGGCGCAATCAGCCCCAGCATTTT.

This clonotype showed up many times. The V and J genes are TRBV11-2 and TRBJ1-5, with 9 bases matching TRBD1. The length of the CDR3 is 15 residues. CDR1 is SGHAT, CDR2 FQNNGV, per germline. Unmatched junction bases numbered 8, after V lost 4 bases and J lost 7 bases. This CDR3 is CASSSGTGRGQPQHF. The DNA of the CDR3 is TGTGCCAGCAGCTCCGGGACAGGGCGAGGACAGCCCCAGCATTTT.

The rearrangement links TRBV11-3 to TRBJ1-1, with 11 bases fitting TRBD1. This CDR3 is 15 amino acids long. J gave up 6 bases and V 5 bases, and 8 bases lay outside the gene matches. Looked up from germline, CDR1 is SGHNT and CDR2 is YENEEA. The CDR3 coding sequence is TGTGCCAGCAGCCCCCTCGGACAGGGGGCGGCTGAAGCTTTCTTT. Translating gives CASSPLGQGAAEAFF.

This clonotype turned up a few times. The CDR3 sequence: CASSLTGDSPLHF. CDR3 nucleotides: TGTGCCAGCAGCTTAACTGGGGATTCACCCCTCCACTTT. This chain connects TRBV7-3 to TRBJ1-6; D gene ambiguous. V was clipped by 0 bases and J by 8 bases, with 5 bases between them. The germline V gene encodes CDR1 SGHTA and CDR2 FQGTGA. There are 13 residues in the CDR3.

In nucleotides, the CDR3 is TGTGCCAGCAGCATGGGGACGAACGGGGAGCTGTTTTTT. Protein sequence: CASSMGTNGELFF. The V and J genes are TRBV5-4 and TRBJ2-2; the D gene could be TRBD1 or TRBD2 (5 bases each). CDR1 and CDR2 from the germline V gene are SGHNT and YYREEE (reference sequence). Trimming removed 4 bases at V and 7 bases at J, with 11 bases between. The CDR3 runs to 13 residues. The full variable domain, rest sourced from reference TRBV5-4 and TRBJ2-2, is ETGVTQSPTHLIKTRGQQVTLRCSSQSGHNTVSWYQQALGQGPQFIFQYYREEENGRGNFPPRFSGLQFPNYSSELNVNALELDDSALYLCASSMGTNGELFFGEGSRLTVL.

In its sample, this clonotype is medium-sized (0.01 to 0.1%). The rearrangement links TRBV12-3 or TRBV12-4 to TRBJ1-3; 7 positions match TRBD1. J gave up 3 bases and V 5 bases, and 4 bases lay outside the gene matches. The CDR3 consists of 14 residues. This CDR3 reads CASSPGTVGNTIYF. The CDR3 nucleotides are TGTGCCAGCAGTCCCGGGACAGTTGGAAACACCATATATTTT.

In its sample, this clonotype was seen many times. The chain uses TRBV9 and TRBJ2-3; D may be TRBD1 (6 bases). The V gene's germline CDR1 is SGDLS and CDR2 YYNGEE. Trimming removed 0 bases from V and 6 bases from J, with 11 bases in between. The CDR3 sequence is 14 residues long. CDR3 coding DNA: TGTGCCAGCAGCGTAGCTGGGACATGGGATACGCAGTATTTT. Its translation: CASSVAGTWDTQYF.

This clonotype occurred many times. This chain joins TRBV20-1 and TRBJ1-1, with 7 bases aligning to TRBD1. J gave up 0 bases and V 6 bases, and 13 bases lay outside the gene matches. The CDR3 loop spans 16 amino acids. Germline-derived CDR1 and CDR2 are DFQATT and SNEGSKA (reference sequence). CDR3 in DNA: TGCAGTGCCAGCAACCCGGACAGGCCCTTGAACACTGAAGCTTTCTTT. Translated, it gives CSASNPDRPLNTEAFF.

This clonotype is deemed medium-sized. CDR3 amino acids: CSARAGAGGGSYGYTF. As DNA, the CDR3 is TGCAGTGCTAGAGCTGGGGCAGGGGGCGGAAGCTATGGCTACACCTTC. The chain carries TRBV20-1 and TRBJ1-2; 8 bases agree with TRBD1. V trimming: 1 base; J trimming: 4 bases; junction bases outside the gene matches: 11. CDR3 size: 16 residues. The germline CDR1 and CDR2 sequences are DFQATT and SNEGSKA (reference sequence).

Of note for this clonotype: Possible read error: a much larger clone is one base away. This chain joins TRBV7-9 and TRBJ1-1; D unclear. The germline gives CDR1 SEHNR, CDR2 FQNEAQ (reference sequence). V was pared by 2 bases and J by 6 bases, with 13 bases between. The CDR3 is 14 amino acids. The CDR3 reads CASSLFGGPSEAFF. CDR3 sequence (DNA): TGTGCCAGCAGCTTATTTGGCGGACCTTCTGAAGCTTTCTTT.